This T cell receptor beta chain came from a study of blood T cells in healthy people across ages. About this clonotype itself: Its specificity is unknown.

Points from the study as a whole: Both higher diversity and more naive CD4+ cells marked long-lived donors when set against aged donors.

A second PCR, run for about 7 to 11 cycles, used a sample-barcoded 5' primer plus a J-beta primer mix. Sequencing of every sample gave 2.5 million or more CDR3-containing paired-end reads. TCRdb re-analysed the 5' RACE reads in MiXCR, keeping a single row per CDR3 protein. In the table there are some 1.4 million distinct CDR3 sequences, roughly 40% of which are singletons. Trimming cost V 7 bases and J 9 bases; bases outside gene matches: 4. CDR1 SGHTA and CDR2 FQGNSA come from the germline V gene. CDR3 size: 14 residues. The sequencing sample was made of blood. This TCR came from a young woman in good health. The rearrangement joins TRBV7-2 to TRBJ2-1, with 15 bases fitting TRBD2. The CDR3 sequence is CASIGLAGGTEQFF. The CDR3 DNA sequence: TGTGCCAGCATCGGACTAGCGGGAGGGACTGAGCAGTTCTTC.